The 18 T cell receptor beta chains given below trace back to one sample, sequenced in a study of cytomegalovirus exposure and HLA in healthy donors. Use of 60 Vbeta and 13 Jbeta primers characterized the PCR. The assay was immunoSEQ multiplex PCR, and TCRdb's table has in-frame clones only and misses some. In the table there are about 120,000 clones, roughly 72% of which are singletons. Sequenced material: PBMCs. These receptors were taken from a woman aged 50 to 60 in good health and CMV-seropositive.

The V call is TRBV19, the J call TRBJ1-4, with TRBD1 as a possible D gene (6 bases). Between the trimmed V and J ends, which lost 5 bases and 6 bases, there was a span of 13 bases. Germline V gene sequence: CDR1 LNHDA, CDR2 SQIVND (reference sequence). The CDR3 sequence is 14 residues long. Here the CDR3 reads CASSRQVGDEKLFF. CDR3 bases: TGTGCCAGTAGTCGACAGGTCGGGGATGAAAAACTGTTTTTT.

To note about this clone: One end of the junction does not line up with germline, which may come from a read error. The genes are TRBV9 and TRBJ1-5; D possibly corresponds to TRBD1 (6 bases). Germline CDR1 and CDR2: SGDLS and YYNGEE. The CDR3 runs to 16 residues. In nucleotides, the CDR3 is TGTGCCAGCAGCGTTGGGGGGGCGTTTAGCGATCAGCCCCAGCATTTT. This translates into CASSVGGAFSDQPQHF.

The chain has TRBV10-2 and TRBJ1-1; possibly TRBD1 for D (6 bases). Deletions cut 3 bases from V and 4 bases from J, with 6 bases between. The CDR3 runs to 12 residues. Germline V lookup: CDR1 WSHSY, CDR2 SAAADI. CDR3 in DNA: TGCGCCAGCAGTGAACAGGGCACTGAAGCTTTCTTT. The encoded protein is CASSEQGTEAFF.

V gene TRBV19 combines with J gene TRBJ1-2; 7 bases agree with TRBD1. The V segment lost 4 bases and the J segment 4 bases; nucleotides outside the gene matches: 3. Germline CDR1 reads LNHDA; CDR2 reads SQIVND (reference sequence). The CDR3 loop spans 13 amino acids. The CDR3 reads CASSRQGSYGYTF. The CDR3 DNA is TGTGCCAGTAGTAGACAGGGAAGCTATGGCTACACCTTC.

V gene TRBV18 combines with J gene TRBJ2-5, with 12 positions matching TRBD2. Germline trimming cut 3 bases from V and 1 base from J; bases unmatched to any gene: 3. The CDR3 runs 16 residues. The germline V gene encodes CDR1 KGHSH and CDR2 LQKENI. CDR3 loop: CASSPRLAGAQETQYF. The CDR3 DNA follows: TGTGCCAGCTCACCGAGACTAGCGGGGGCCCAAGAGACCCAGTACTTC.

This rearrangement joins TRBV6-6 to TRBJ2-3; D unresolved. Trimming pared 6 bases from V and 0 bases from J, leaving 13 bases between. The CDR3 sequence is 15 residues long. In germline, CDR1 is MNHNY, CDR2 SVGAGI (reference sequence). This CDR3 reads CASRRKATSTDTQYF. The CDR3 nucleotides are TGTGCCAGCAGACGTAAAGCCACTAGCACAGATACGCAGTATTTT.

The rearrangement joins TRBV30 to TRBJ2-5, with 7 bases identical to TRBD2. The CDR3 is made up of 16 amino acids. Germline trimming cut 7 bases from V and 1 base from J; bases unmatched to any gene: 15. The germline gives CDR1 GTSNPN, CDR2 SVGIG (reference sequence). CDR3 protein: CALGRESRKFQETQYF. The CDR3 DNA reads as TGTGCCTTGGGGCGGGAGAGCAGAAAGTTCCAAGAGACCCAGTACTTC.

The chain recombines TRBV27 with TRBJ1-6; D not certain. CDR1 is MNHEY and CDR2 is SMNVEV in the germline V gene (reference sequence). Trimming shortened V by 5 bases and J by 3 bases, and 14 bases separated the two germline ends. The CDR3 length is 16 residues. The CDR3 DNA reads as TGTGCCAGCAGTGCGATCGCGGGCATCTATAATTCACCCCTCCACTTT. Translated: CASSAIAGIYNSPLHF.

The rearrangement joins TRBV6-1 to TRBJ1-4; 7 nucleotides agree with TRBD1. Germline V gene sequence: CDR1 MNHNS, CDR2 SASEGT. Germline trimming cut 4 bases from V and 4 bases from J; bases unmatched to any gene: 6. This CDR3 comprises 15 residues. The CDR3, as DNA: TGTGCCAGCAGTGCGGACAGGATGATTAATGAAAAACTGTTTTTT. Its translation: CASSADRMINEKLFF.

The V and J genes are TRBV18 and TRBJ1-1, with 7 bases fitting TRBD1. V dropped 8 bases and J dropped 1; count of bases not matched to a gene: 4. In germline, CDR1 is KGHSH, CDR2 LQKENI. The CDR3 length is 13 residues. This CDR3 reads CASQRQGNTEAFF. CDR3 in DNA: TGTGCCAGCCAAAGACAGGGGAACACTGAAGCTTTCTTT.

CDR3 region: CASNSGTGRSSYTF. The CDR3 DNA sequence: TGTGCCAGCAATTCCGGGACAGGGAGGTCGAGCTACACCTTC. The chain links TRBV19 to TRBJ1-2; TRBD1 matches 9 bases. This CDR3 is built from 14 residues. Germline CDR1 reads LNHDA; CDR2 reads SQIVND (reference sequence). Germline trimming cut 9 bases from V and 9 bases from J; bases unmatched to any gene: 14.

This sequence joins TRBV5-1 and TRBJ1-3, with 7 bases matching TRBD1. V shed 4 bases, J shed 0 bases, and the junction held 7 bases outside the gene matches. From germline, CDR1 is SGHRS and CDR2 YFSETQ. CDR3 size: 16 residues. The DNA for the CDR3 is TGCGCCAGCAGCCCCGGGACAGTCGTCTCTGGAAACACCATATATTTT. Protein sequence: CASSPGTVVSGNTIYF.

The genes are TRBV7-9 and TRBJ2-7; D possibly corresponds to TRBD1 (5 bases). The length of the CDR3 is 19 residues. Germline V CDR1 and CDR2: SEHNR, FQNEAQ (reference sequence). Trimming cost V 4 bases and J 1 base, with 26 bases left between them. The CDR3 sequence is CASSSTSSPVGAKSYEQYF. CDR3 coding DNA: TGTGCCAGCAGCTCTACATCCTCCCCCGTAGGGGCGAAGTCCTACGAGCAGTACTTC. The whole variable domain, filled in from reference TRBV7-9 and TRBJ2-7, reads DTGVSQNPRHKITKRGQNVTFRCDPISEHNRLYWYRQTLGQGPEFLTYFQNEAQLEKSRLLSDRFSAERPKGSFSTLEIQRTEQGDSAMYLCASSSTSSPVGAKSYEQYFGPGTRLTVT.

V and J are TRBV28 and TRBJ1-5, with 8 positions matching TRBD1. CDR1 and CDR2 from the germline V gene are MDHEN and SYDVKM. Trimming at V came to 8 bases and at J to 4 bases, leaving 4 bases not matched to a gene. The CDR3 length is 13 residues. Written as DNA, the CDR3 is TGTGCCAGCTTCCGACAGGGGAATCAGCCCCAGCATTTT. Its protein product is CASFRQGNQPQHF.

The chain links TRBV9 to TRBJ1-6; D remains unclear. The CDR3 totals 15 residues. The germline CDR1 and CDR2 sequences are SGDLS and YYNGEE. V was trimmed by 0 bases and J by 5 bases, leaving 9 bases between them. The CDR3 nucleotides are TGTGCCAGCAGCGTAGGGTCCTATGATAATTCACCCCTCCACTTT. It yields the protein CASSVGSYDNSPLHF.

The CDR3 DNA follows: TGTGCCAGCAGCTTTACGGACAGGGGAGGCAATCAGCCCCAGCATTTT. Amino acid sequence: CASSFTDRGGNQPQHF. The genes are TRBV7-8 and TRBJ1-5; 9 positions agree with TRBD1. V gave up 3 bases and J gave up 2 bases; unmatched junction bases: 5. Looked up from germline, CDR1 is SGHVS and CDR2 is FQNEAQ. CDR3 length equals 16 residues.

This chain uses TRBV2 with TRBJ2-1; TRBD2 matches at 14 bases. V lost 6 bases and J lost 4; bases outside the gene matches: 5. CDR3 length: 16 amino acids. Germline CDR1 SNHLY, CDR2 FYNNEI. The CDR3 spells CASSGTSGGVYNEQFF. The CDR3 bases are TGTGCCAGCAGCGGGACTAGCGGGGGAGTTTACAATGAGCAGTTCTTC.

This chain connects TRBV28 to TRBJ1-1, with unresolved D. The CDR3 consists of 14 residues. The germline CDR1 and CDR2 sequences are MDHEN and SYDVKM. V was pared by 7 bases and J by 4 bases, with 16 bases between. The CDR3 DNA is TGTGCCAGCATCTTGACGCAGGTGGGCACTGAAGCTTTCTTT. It yields the protein CASILTQVGTEAFF.